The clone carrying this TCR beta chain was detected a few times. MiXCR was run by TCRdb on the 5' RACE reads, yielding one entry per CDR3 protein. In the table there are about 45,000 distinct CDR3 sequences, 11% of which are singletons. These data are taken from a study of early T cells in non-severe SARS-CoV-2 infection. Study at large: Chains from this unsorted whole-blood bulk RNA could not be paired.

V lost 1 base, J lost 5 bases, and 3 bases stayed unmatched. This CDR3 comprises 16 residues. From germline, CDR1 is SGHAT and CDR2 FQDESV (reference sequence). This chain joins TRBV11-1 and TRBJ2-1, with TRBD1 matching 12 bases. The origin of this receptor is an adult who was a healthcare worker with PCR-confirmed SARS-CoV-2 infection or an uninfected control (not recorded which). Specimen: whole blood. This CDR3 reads CASSLVRDRGHNEQFF. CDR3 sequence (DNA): TGTGCCAGCAGCTTAGTCCGGGACAGGGGGCACAATGAGCAGTTCTTC. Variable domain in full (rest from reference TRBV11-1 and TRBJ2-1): EAEVAQSPRYKITEKSQAVAFWCDPISGHATLYWYRQILGQGPELLVQFQDESVVDDSQLPKDRFSAERLKGVDSTLKIQPAELGDSAMYLCASSLVRDRGHNEQFFGPGTRLTVL.